One and the same sample provided the 18 T cell receptor beta chains below, sequenced in a study of blood T cell repertoires in COVID-19 (TCRdb year 2020). Preparation of the library involved the immunoSEQ multiplex PCR assay. Not all clones reach the TCRdb copy of this immuneACCESS table, which keeps in-frame sequences only. Checked studies attribute under half of the gap to unresolved V genes and leave the rest unexplained. This sample gives around 50,000 clones in total; 65% to 90% of them show up just once. Jointly, the top ten make up approximately 7% of the sample. Material for sequencing was peripheral blood. All receptors derive from a man aged 40-55 years with acute or convalescent COVID-19.

This sequence joins TRBV6-5 and TRBJ1-1; 9 nucleotides match TRBD1. Per germline, CDR1 MNHEY and CDR2 SVGAGI. The CDR3 length is 15 residues. V gave up 2 bases and J gave up 4 bases; unmatched junction bases: 5. The CDR3 loop reads CASSYLTGGGTEAFF. CDR3 nucleotide sequence: TGTGCCAGCAGTTACCTGACAGGGGGAGGCACTGAAGCTTTCTTT.

This chain joins TRBV6-5 and TRBJ2-3; TRBD1 agrees at 7 bases. Losses at the gene ends were 7 bases for V and 3 bases for J; bases not matched to a gene: 7. Germline V lookup: CDR1 MNHEY, CDR2 SVGAGI. CDR3 length: 14 residues. CDR3 DNA sequence: TGTGCCAGCAAACCGACAGGGATAACAGATACGCAGTATTTT. As protein: CASKPTGITDTQYF.

The chain is built from TRBV7-9 and TRBJ2-1; D remains ambiguous. CDR3 length equals 12 residues. Trimming removed 2 bases at V and 7 bases at J, with 6 bases between. Germline CDR1 is SEHNR and CDR2 is FQNEAQ (reference sequence). CDR3 sequence: CASSLTRNEQFF. CDR3 bases: TGTGCCAGCAGCTTAACTCGGAATGAGCAGTTCTTC.

The gene calls are TRBV6-5 and TRBJ2-7; 8 nucleotides line up with TRBD1. The CDR3 contains 15 residues. The germline V gene has CDR1 MNHEY and CDR2 SVGAGI. The V gene end was trimmed by 6 bases and the J gene end by 1 base; junction bases not matched to a gene: 8. In DNA, the CDR3 is TGTGCCAGCAGGAGAACCGGGACAGGATCCTACGAGCAGTACTTC. Its protein product is CASRRTGTGSYEQYF.

The rearrangement uses TRBV12-3 or TRBV12-4 and TRBJ1-2; 8 bases are a match to TRBD1. The CDR3 has 13 residues. J gave up 12 bases and V 5 bases, and 11 bases lay outside the gene matches. The CDR3 bases are TGTGCCAGCAGTGCCGGACAGGGCTCGGGACACACCTTC. It translates to CASSAGQGSGHTF.

This clone was detected a few times. The J gene is TRBJ2-5, the V gene TRBV3-1 (or the pseudogene TRBV3-2); weak D call: TRBD1 (6 bases). Deletions cut 0 bases from V and 2 bases from J, with 19 bases between. The CDR3 is 18 residues long. The V gene's germline CDR1 is LGHDT and CDR2 YNNKEL (reference sequence). The DNA of the CDR3 is TGTGCCAGCAGCCAAGATATTGGAGCCTTGAGGGGGCAAGAGACCCAGTACTTC. Protein sequence: CASSQDIGALRGQETQYF.

The V and J genes are TRBV7-5 and TRBJ2-5; the listed D gene, TRBD2, was not tested against the DNA. TRBV7-5 is designated a pseudogene. The CDR3 has 19 residues. Here the CDR3 reads CVRSLRRVSKGLSRETQYF. The CDR3 nucleotides are TGTGTCAGAAGCTTAAGGAGGGTCTCGAAGGGACTTTCCAGAGAGACCCAGTACTTC.

The V and J genes are TRBV6-5 and TRBJ2-5; maybe TRBD1 (6 bases). There are 16 residues in the CDR3. The V end lost 0 bases, the J end lost 2 bases, and 13 bases lay between the germline ends. CDR1 MNHEY and CDR2 SVGAGI come from the germline V gene. CDR3 protein: CASSYSISRGQETQYF. CDR3 coding DNA: TGTGCCAGCAGTTACTCGATAAGTAGGGGGCAAGAGACCCAGTACTTC.

The rearrangement links TRBV3-1 (or the pseudogene TRBV3-2) to TRBJ1-6; TRBD1 might be the D (6 bases). The CDR3 extends over 16 amino acids. Per the germline V gene, CDR1 is LGHDT and CDR2 is YNNKEL (reference sequence). The germline V and J ends were trimmed by 3 bases and 9 bases, with 18 bases remaining between them. The CDR3 spells CASSQMTGRGGSPLHF. The DNA of the CDR3 is TGTGCCAGCAGCCAGATGACAGGAAGGGGGGGTTCACCCCTCCACTTT.

A few counts support this clone. V gene TRBV28 combines with J gene TRBJ1-1; TRBD1 matches 8 bases. The CDR3 is 12 amino acids. The trim removed 10 bases at V and 4 bases at J, leaving 5 bases unmatched. Per the germline V gene, CDR1 is MDHEN and CDR2 is SYDVKM. CDR3 region: CATNRGGTEAFF. DNA of the CDR3: TGTGCCACAAACAGGGGGGGCACTGAAGCTTTCTTT.

This clone was detected only once. In DNA form, the CDR3 reads TGTGCCAGCAGTCCCCCGGGGAAATCGTATGGCTACACCTTC. Translating it yields CASSPPGKSYGYTF. This sequence joins TRBV28 and TRBJ1-2; unclear D gene. Germline CDR1 MDHEN, CDR2 SYDVKM. The CDR3 covers 14 residues. V was trimmed by 5 bases and J by 5 bases, leaving 15 bases between them.

This chain connects TRBV9 to TRBJ2-5; tentatively, D is TRBD1 (6 bases). In germline, CDR1 is SGDLS, CDR2 YYNGEE. The germline V and J ends were trimmed by 4 bases and 2 bases, with 12 bases remaining between them. The CDR3 sequence is 14 residues long. CDR3 sequence (DNA): TGTGCCAGCAGCCCCCGACAGGTACAAGAGACCCAGTACTTC. Its protein is CASSPRQVQETQYF.

The chain couples TRBV4-2 to TRBJ2-1; 13 bases match TRBD2. V lost 1 base, J lost 8 bases, and 5 bases stayed unmatched. The CDR3 is 16 residues long. From germline, CDR1 is LGHNA and CDR2 YNFKEQ. CDR3 in DNA: TGTGCCAGCAGCCAAGGGGGGACTAGCGGGGCCGATGAGCAGTTCTTC. It is translated as CASSQGGTSGADEQFF.

The table lists this clone with a few counts. The sample carries other DNA sequences with the same CDR3. The rearrangement joins TRBV24-1 to TRBJ2-1, with 9 nucleotides matching TRBD1. The ends lost 4 bases at V and 4 bases at J; junction bases unmatched: 7. Germline values: CDR1 KGHDR, CDR2 SFDVKD. The CDR3 covers 16 residues. The CDR3 nucleotides are TGTGCCACCAGTGAAGCCGGGACAGGGAATTACAATGAGCAGTTCTTC. It specifies CATSEAGTGNYNEQFF.

The V gene is TRBV7-2, the J gene TRBJ2-3, with D hard to call. Trimming took 3 bases from V and 4 from J, leaving 8 bases between them. The CDR3 is 13 residues long. CDR1 is SGHTA and CDR2 is FQGNSA in the germline V gene. The CDR3 DNA is TGTGCCAGCAGCTTCCGCGGTCCAGATACGCAGTATTTT. This codes for CASSFRGPDTQYF.

The rearrangement uses TRBV7-9 and TRBJ2-5; 11 bases align to TRBD2. J gave up 3 bases and V 2 bases, and 11 bases lay outside the gene matches. CDR3 length: 18 residues. CDR1 is SEHNR and CDR2 is FQNEAQ in the germline V gene (reference sequence). In DNA, the CDR3 is TGTGCCAGCAGCTTACCACCTCGACTAGCGGGGACCAAAGAGACCCAGTACTTC. This gives the protein CASSLPPRLAGTKETQYF.

The V call is TRBV7-2, the J call TRBJ1-2; weak D call: TRBD1 (6 bases). The length of the CDR3 is 14 residues. V lost 2 bases and J 7 bases, leaving 14 bases between the germline ends. Germline V gene sequence: CDR1 SGHTA, CDR2 FQGNSA. As DNA, the CDR3 is TGTGCCAGCAGCTTATCTTCAGGGGACCGTGGCTACACCTTC. Protein product: CASSLSSGDRGYTF.

The sample holds a few counts of this clone. The V call is TRBV9, the J call TRBJ1-2, with TRBD1 identical over 10 bases. With V trimmed by 0 bases and J by 8 bases, 13 bases remained unmatched. Looked up from germline, CDR1 is SGDLS and CDR2 is YYNGEE. This CDR3 comprises 17 residues. CDR3 sequence: CASSVDRDRGRLTGYTF. CDR3 DNA sequence: TGTGCCAGCAGCGTAGATCGCGACAGGGGGCGATTAACCGGCTACACCTTC.